A selection of T cell receptor beta chains follows, all from one sample in a study of cytomegalovirus exposure and HLA in healthy donors. Assay used: immunoSEQ multiplex PCR; TCRdb lists only in-frame clones, some missing. The sample carries approximately 130,000 clones, around nine tenths recorded once. The specimen was PBMCs. Source of these receptors: a woman aged 18-35 years in good health and CMV-seronegative. Both conserved end residues are part of each CDR3. The order of the fields is V gene, J gene, D gene, clone size, CDR3 DNA, CDR3 protein. D genes are given only for firm matches. Expanded clones get a size class; other rows say once, few or many, or leave the size out.

>TRBV7-2|TRBJ2-1|TRBD2|.
TGTGCCAGCAGTCAGATAGCGGGAGGGCCTAGGAATGAGCAGTTCTTC
CASSQIAGGPRNEQFF
>TRBV5-4|TRBJ2-7|.|.
TGTGCCAGCAGCCCTGAGGGTAGCGGAAGGTACGAGCAGTACTTC
CASSPEGSGRYEQYF
>TRBV11-2|TRBJ2-3|TRBD1|.
TGTGCCAGCAGCTTAGGCGCCAACAGGGGAACAGATACGCAGTATTTT
CASSLGANRGTDTQYF
>TRBV19|TRBJ2-5|TRBD1|.
TGTGCCAGTAGTGGAGGACAGGGGGTTCAAGAGACCCAGTACTTC
CASSGGQGVQETQYF
>TRBV7-3|TRBJ2-1|TRBD2|.
TGTGCCAGCAGCCCTCCGTCCAGCGGGAGGGTCAATGAGCAGTTCTTC
CASSPPSSGRVNEQFF
>TRBV4-3|TRBJ2-7|.|once
TGCGCCAGCAGCCAACGGCCCGACTCGAAGCAGTACTTC
CASSQRPDSKQYF
>TRBV7-2|TRBJ2-1|TRBD2|.
TGTGCCAGCAGCCTTAGACTAGCGGGAGGAGCCAATGAGCAGTTCTTC
CASSLRLAGGANEQFF
>TRBV6-6|TRBJ1-2|TRBD1|.
TGTGCCAGCAGTGACGACAGGGGAAGCTATGGCTACACCTTC
CASSDDRGSYGYTF
>TRBV27|TRBJ2-2|.|.
TGTGCCAGCAGTCAGGGGTACACCGGGGAGCTGTTTTTT
CASSQGYTGELFF
>TRBV6-6|TRBJ2-7|.|.
TGTGCCAGCAGTTACTCGGGACTCTACTACGAGCAGTACTTC
CASSYSGLYYEQYF
>TRBV5-1|TRBJ1-4|.|.
TGCGCCAGCACCCCACAGGGCTTGCGGGAAAAACTGTTTTTT
CASTPQGLREKLFF
>TRBV5-1|TRBJ2-6|.|.
TGCGCCAGCAGCTTGGCCGGGACACCAAGCTCTGGGGCCAACGTCCTGACTTTC
CASSLAGTPSSGANVLTF
>TRBV27|TRBJ1-1|.|.
TGTGCCAGCAAATACGGGCCCAACAGGCCGTACACTGAAGCTTTCTTT
CASKYGPNRPYTEAFF
>TRBV5-1|TRBJ2-7|.|.
TGCGCCAGCAGCTTGGCCGGCGGGGCAAAGACCTACGAGCAGTACTTC
CASSLAGGAKTYEQYF
>TRBV4-2|TRBJ2-3|TRBD1|.
TGTGCCAGCAGCCAAGGCGGACAGGGCATAACAGATACGCAGTATTTT
CASSQGGQGITDTQYF
>TRBV28|TRBJ1-6|.|.
TGTGCCAGCAGTGGAGGGGGGGCGTCCTATAATTCACCCCTCCACTTT
CASSGGGASYNSPLHF
>TRBV29-1|TRBJ2-1|TRBD2|.
TGCAGCCTATCCAGCGGGGGGGATAGCTCCTACAATGAGCAGTTCTTC
CSLSSGGDSSYNEQFF
>TRBV7-2|TRBJ2-1|TRBD2|.
TGTGCCAGCAGCTTAGCTTTTCGCGGGAGGGAGCAGTTCTTC
CASSLAFRGREQFF
>TRBV6-5|TRBJ2-2|TRBD2|.
TGTGCCAGCAGCAGCCTGACTAGCGGCACCGGGGAGCTGTTTTTT
CASSSLTSGTGELFF
>TRBV11-2|TRBJ2-3|TRBD2|.
TGTGCCAGCAGCCACCCTAGCGGGGGCACAGATACGCAGTATTTT
CASSHPSGGTDTQYF
>TRBV30|TRBJ1-6|TRBD1|.
TGTGCCTGGAATAGAGGGACAGGGAACAATTCACCCCTCCACTTT
CAWNRGTGNNSPLHF
>TRBV28|TRBJ1-2|TRBD1|.
TGTGCCAGTGGACAGGGGGCCTTAGGGGATGGCTACACCTTC
CASGQGALGDGYTF
>TRBV5-1|TRBJ1-1|.|.
TGCGCCAGCAGCGTGGACGGGAACACTGAAGCTTTCTTT
CASSVDGNTEAFF
>TRBV9|TRBJ2-2|.|once
TGTGCCAGCAGAGACAGTAACACCGGGGAGCTGTTTTTT
CASRDSNTGELFF
>TRBV5-1|TRBJ1-2|TRBD1|.
TGCGCCAGCAGCTTGGGACAGGGTGGCTACACCTTC
CASSLGQGGYTF
>TRBV9|TRBJ2-3|.|once
TGTGCCAGCAGCCCCCGGGGGAGAGACAATACGCAGTATTTT
CASSPRGRDNTQYF
>TRBV27|TRBJ1-5|.|.
TGTGCCAGCAGCTCCCGGGGGGATCAGCCCCAGCATTTT
CASSSRGDQPQHF
>TRBV7-8|TRBJ2-1|.|once
TGTGCCAGCAGCCTAACTAGAGACAATGAGCAGTTCTTC
CASSLTRDNEQFF
>TRBV19|TRBJ1-3|.|once
TGTGCCAGTAGTATGGACATTTACTCTGGAAACACCATATATTTT
CASSMDIYSGNTIYF
>TRBV19|TRBJ2-1|.|.
TGTGCCAGTAGCCCCAGCGCGGATGAGCAGTTCTTC
CASSPSADEQFF
>TRBV7-3|TRBJ2-5|.|.
TGTGCCAGCAGCTTAATGGGTGGGCAGGGGAAGGAGACCCAGTACTTC
CASSLMGGQGKETQYF
>TRBV7-3|TRBJ2-2|TRBD2|.
TGTGCCAGCAGCCCAAGGACTAGCGGGGGTTTCGGGGAGCTGTTTTTT
CASSPRTSGGFGELFF
>TRBV5-1|TRBJ2-1|TRBD1|.
TGCGCCAGCAGCCCTACAGGGGGCTATTACAATGAGCAGTTCTTC
CASSPTGGYYNEQFF
>TRBV28|TRBJ2-1|.|.
TGTGCCAGCAGATCGGGGTCAGGCATGGTCTACAATGAGCAGTTCTTC
CASRSGSGMVYNEQFF
>TRBV6-6|TRBJ1-6|TRBD1|few
TGTGCCAGCAGTTACGATATGCGGACAGGGCATTCACCCCTCCACTTT
CASSYDMRTGHSPLHF
>TRBV28|TRBJ2-7|TRBD1|.
TGTGCCAGCAGTTCCAGCCGGGACAGGTACGAGCAGTACTTC
CASSSSRDRYEQYF
>TRBV5-6|TRBJ1-3|TRBD1|.
TGTGCCAGCAGCTTCAGGGGGCAGGGGAACACCATATATTTT
CASSFRGQGNTIYF
>TRBV5-1|TRBJ1-6|.|many
TGCGCCAGCACCAATCAAGGGTCCGGGGATAATTCACCCCTCCACTTT
CASTNQGSGDNSPLHF
>TRBV2|TRBJ1-2|TRBD1|once
TGTGCCAGCAGTGAAACGGAGACAGGGGCTGGGGGCTACACCTTC
CASSETETGAGGYTF
>TRBV5-6|TRBJ1-1|TRBD1|.
TGTGCCAGCAGTTTCCGGATCCGGGACAGGGGGCGGACTGAAGCTTTCTTT
CASSFRIRDRGRTEAFF
>TRBV18|TRBJ2-5|.|.
TGTGCCAGCTCACCCGGATTCGGGAACCAAGAGACCCAGTACTTC
CASSPGFGNQETQYF
>TRBV13|TRBJ2-5|.|.
TGTGCCAGCAGCACACGAGTGGAGTACGGGACATCTAAACAAACAGGAGAGACCCAGTACTTC
CASSTRVEYGTSKQTGETQYF
>TRBV7-2|TRBJ2-7|.|.
TGTGCCAGCAGCGGCCGGCCGGGTTACGAGCAGTACTTC
CASSGRPGYEQYF
>TRBV9|TRBJ2-5|TRBD2|few
TGTGCCAGCAGCGTAGCGGTGGGGATAGCGGGAAGAGAGACCCAGTACTTC
CASSVAVGIAGRETQYF
>TRBV2|TRBJ2-2|.|few
TGTGCCAGCAGCACGGACACCGGGGAGCTGTTTTTT
CASSTDTGELFF
>TRBV5-4|TRBJ2-3|.|.
TGTGCCAGCAGCTTTTTTCCACAGAACACAGATACGCAGTATTTT
CASSFFPQNTDTQYF